Below, 5 T cell receptor beta chains from the same sample are listed, as sequenced in a study of cytomegalovirus exposure and HLA in healthy donors. PCR was performed using 60 Vbeta and 13 Jbeta primers. The data were produced by immunoSEQ multiplex PCR, yet TCRdb's version contains in-frame clones alone and is incomplete. This sample has some 67,000 clones, with over 75% found just once. Input material: PBMCs. These receptors were taken from a man aged 35 to 55 in good health and CMV-seronegative.

Only one count was recorded for this clone. The rearrangement uses TRBV2 and TRBJ2-3; 7 bases match TRBD1. V shed 6 bases and J 0 bases; nucleotides not matched to a gene: 9. This CDR3 spans 16 amino acids. CDR1 and CDR2 from the germline V gene are SNHLY and FYNNEI. CDR3 in DNA: TGTGCCAGCAGCTCCGGGACAGCAGGGAGCACAGATACGCAGTATTTT. Protein sequence: CASSSGTAGSTDTQYF.

This clone occurred once. The genes are TRBV5-4 and TRBJ1-6; no definite D call. The V end lost 0 bases, the J end lost 5 bases, and 6 bases lay between the germline ends. In germline, CDR1 is SGHNT, CDR2 YYREEE (reference sequence). The CDR3 contains 14 residues. The chain's CDR3 is CASSLGADNSPLHF. DNA for the CDR3: TGTGCCAGCAGCTTGGGAGCGGATAATTCACCCCTCCACTTT.

V gene TRBV9 combines with J gene TRBJ2-1, with 7 bases fitting TRBD1. The CDR3 extends over 18 amino acids. The J segment lost 7 bases and the V segment lost 4 bases, leaving 20 bases of the junction unmatched. CDR1 is SGDLS and CDR2 is YYNGEE in the germline V gene. DNA for the CDR3: TGTGCCAGCAGCACGGAGCAATGGGACAGCCAGGAGGCGAATGAGCAGTTCTTC. Translation gives CASSTEQWDSQEANEQFF.

This clone was observed a handful of times. The gene calls are TRBV2 and TRBJ2-1; 10 bases agree with TRBD2. Germline V gene data show CDR1 as SNHLY and CDR2 as FYNNEI. CDR3 length equals 14 residues. J lost 9 bases, V lost 8 bases, and 10 bases had no gene match. The CDR3 reads CASSRAGGLAEQFF. The CDR3 DNA reads TGTGCCAGCTCCCGAGCGGGAGGGCTGGCTGAGCAGTTCTTC.

V gene TRBV7-9 combines with J gene TRBJ2-1; TRBD2 might be the D (5 bases). The CDR3 is 16 residues long. Trimming removed 1 base from V and 4 bases from J, with 14 bases in between. CDR1 and CDR2 (germline): SEHNR, FQNEAQ (reference sequence). The CDR3 protein is CASSLVVERRYNEQFF. Written as DNA, the CDR3 is TGTGCCAGCAGCTTAGTGGTGGAGCGGAGATACAATGAGCAGTTCTTC.